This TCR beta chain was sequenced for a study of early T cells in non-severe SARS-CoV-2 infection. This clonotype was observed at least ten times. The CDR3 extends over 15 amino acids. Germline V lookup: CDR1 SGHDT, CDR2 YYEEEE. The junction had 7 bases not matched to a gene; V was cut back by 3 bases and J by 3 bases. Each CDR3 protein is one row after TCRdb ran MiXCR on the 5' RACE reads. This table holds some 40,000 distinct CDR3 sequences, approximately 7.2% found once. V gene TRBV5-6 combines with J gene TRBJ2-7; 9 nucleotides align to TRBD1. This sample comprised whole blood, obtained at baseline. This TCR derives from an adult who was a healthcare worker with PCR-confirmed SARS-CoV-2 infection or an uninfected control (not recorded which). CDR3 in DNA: TGTGCCAGCAGCTCGCCGGACAGGGGAGACTACGAGCAGTACTTC. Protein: CASSSPDRGDYEQYF. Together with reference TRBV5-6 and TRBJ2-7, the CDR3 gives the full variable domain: DAGVTQSPTHLIKTRGQQVTLRCSPKSGHDTVSWYQQALGQGPQFIFQYYEEEERQRGNFPDRFSGHQFPNYSSELNVNALLLGDSALYLCASSSPDRGDYEQYFGPGTRLTVT.